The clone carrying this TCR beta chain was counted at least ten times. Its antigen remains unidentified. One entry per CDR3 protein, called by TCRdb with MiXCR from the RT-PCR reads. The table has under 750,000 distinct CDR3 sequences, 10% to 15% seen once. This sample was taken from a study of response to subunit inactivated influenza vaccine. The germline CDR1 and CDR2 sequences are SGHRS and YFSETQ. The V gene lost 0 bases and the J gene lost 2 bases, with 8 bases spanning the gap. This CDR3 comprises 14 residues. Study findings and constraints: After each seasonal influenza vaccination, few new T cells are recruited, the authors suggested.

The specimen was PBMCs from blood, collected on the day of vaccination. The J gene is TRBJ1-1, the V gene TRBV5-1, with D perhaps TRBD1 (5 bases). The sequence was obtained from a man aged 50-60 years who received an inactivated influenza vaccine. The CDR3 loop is CASSLVDRNTEAFF. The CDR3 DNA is TGCGCCAGCAGCTTGGTCGACAGAAACACTGAAGCTTTCTTT.